The rows below give T cell receptor beta chains drawn from one sample of a study of OX40 agonist ivuxolimab in advanced cancers. Repertoires were generated with immunoSEQ multiplex PCR, while TCRdb's copy carries only in-frame clones and drops some. The sample records fewer than 65,000 clones, just under 90% being singletons. The material sequenced was CD4+ or CD8+ T cells sorted from blood, taken in a trial of the OX40 agonist ivuxolimab. These receptors originate from an adult with an advanced solid tumor such as melanoma, head and neck, liver or kidney cancer. Each CDR3 is given without its conserved first and last residue. A D gene is named only where the DNA matches it firmly.

V: TRBV2
J: TRBJ2-1
D: .
CDR3: ARNRGGYNEQF

V: TRBV18
J: TRBJ1-1
D: .
CDR3: ASSPRATGPEAF

V: TRBV9
J: TRBJ2-4
D: TRBD1
CDR3: ASSAQTGLDIQY

V: TRBV6-1
J: TRBJ2-7
D: .
CDR3: ASSAIYEQY

V: TRBV5-1
J: TRBJ1-6
D: .
CDR3: ASSLETANSPLH

V: TRBV28
J: TRBJ1-5
D: .
CDR3: ASSFSGGGQPQH

V: TRBV6-5
J: TRBJ2-4
D: TRBD1
CDR3: ASSSRDSKNIQY

V: TRBV19
J: TRBJ1-1
D: TRBD1
CDR3: ASGTGLRTEAF

V: TRBV30
J: TRBJ2-2
D: TRBD2
CDR3: AWNVGRAGGTGELF

V: TRBV28
J: TRBJ1-5
D: TRBD1
CDR3: ASSPGQGYQPQH

V: TRBV19
J: TRBJ1-5
D: .
CDR3: ASSFGRSNQPQH

V: TRBV5-1
J: TRBJ2-3
D: .
CDR3: ASSQGQSTDTQY

V: TRBV5-8
J: TRBJ1-5
D: .
CDR3: ASSLAFGNQPQH

V: TRBV7-2
J: TRBJ1-4
D: .
CDR3: ASTPYGPGSNEKLF

V: TRBV5-8
J: TRBJ1-2
D: .
CDR3: ASSLGRPGVYGYT

V: TRBV7-6
J: TRBJ2-5
D: .
CDR3: ASSSAAQETQY

V: TRBV19
J: TRBJ2-3
D: TRBD2
CDR3: ASSRSGGPTDTQY

V: TRBV6-5
J: .
D: TRBD1
CDR3: ASRPDRGFSYEQY

V: TRBV25-1
J: TRBJ2-5
D: .
CDR3: ASRGERVEQY

V: TRBV19
J: TRBJ1-1
D: .
CDR3: ASSGWTEAF

V: TRBV19
J: TRBJ1-2
D: .
CDR3: ASSVLDRNYGYT

V: TRBV19
J: TRBJ1-1
D: .
CDR3: ASSIDRAAEAF

V: TRBV5-6
J: TRBJ1-4
D: .
CDR3: ASSLEGLDRLF

V: TRBV2
J: TRBJ2-5
D: TRBD1
CDR3: ASSGGDRGQETQY

V: TRBV28
J: TRBJ2-7
D: .
CDR3: ASSSTALYEQY

V: TRBV7-2
J: TRBJ2-2
D: .
CDR3: ASSSLAAGTGELF

V: TRBV5-1
J: TRBJ2-1
D: .
CDR3: ASYGGPPYNEQF

V: TRBV19
J: TRBJ1-4
D: .
CDR3: ASSVQIATNEKLF

V: TRBV6-1
J: TRBJ2-6
D: TRBD1
CDR3: ASSVQGTPGANVLT

V: TRBV6-1
J: TRBJ1-6
D: .
CDR3: ASINTGNSPLH

V: TRBV6-6
J: TRBJ2-5
D: TRBD1
CDR3: ASTPWTGQETQY

V: TRBV9
J: TRBJ1-3
D: .
CDR3: ASSVDAGIYSGNTIY

V: TRBV19
J: TRBJ2-3
D: .
CDR3: ASSIRDTQY

V: TRBV7-9
J: TRBJ1-1
D: TRBD1
CDR3: ASSFRTGIDTEAF

V: TRBV5-1
J: TRBJ2-7
D: TRBD2
CDR3: ASSILGGLAYEQY